This T cell receptor beta chain stems from a study of cytomegalovirus exposure and HLA in healthy donors. The germline V gene encodes CDR1 SGHTA and CDR2 FQGNSA. The CDR3 covers 18 residues. V gave up 7 bases and J gave up 1 base; unmatched junction bases: 11. Vbeta (60) and Jbeta (13) primers were used in the PCR. The assay was immunoSEQ multiplex PCR, and TCRdb's table has in-frame clones only and misses some. The table has about 110,000 clones, 73% seen once; the top ten hold under 9.5%. The sequence was obtained from a man aged 35 to 55 in good health and CMV-seronegative. The rearrangement links TRBV7-2 to TRBJ2-1; 12 bases are a match to TRBD2. Input material: PBMCs. CDR3 amino acids: CASTFTSGGPRSYNEQFF. CDR3 in DNA: TGTGCCAGCACCTTTACTAGCGGGGGGCCGAGGTCCTACAATGAGCAGTTCTTC.